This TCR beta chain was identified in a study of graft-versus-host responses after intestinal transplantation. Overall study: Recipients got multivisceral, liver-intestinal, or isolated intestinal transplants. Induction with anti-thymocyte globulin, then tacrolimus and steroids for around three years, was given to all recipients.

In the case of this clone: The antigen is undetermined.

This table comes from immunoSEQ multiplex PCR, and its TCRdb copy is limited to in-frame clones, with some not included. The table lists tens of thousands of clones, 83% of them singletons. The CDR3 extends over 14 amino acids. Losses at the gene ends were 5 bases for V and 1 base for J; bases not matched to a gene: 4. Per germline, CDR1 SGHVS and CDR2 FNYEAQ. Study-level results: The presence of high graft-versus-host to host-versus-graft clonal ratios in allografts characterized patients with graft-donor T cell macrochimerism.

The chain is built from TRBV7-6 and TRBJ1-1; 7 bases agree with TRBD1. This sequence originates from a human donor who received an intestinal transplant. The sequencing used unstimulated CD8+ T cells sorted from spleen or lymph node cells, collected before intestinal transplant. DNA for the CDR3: TGTGCCAGCAGCCCGGGACAGAGGAACACTGAAGCTTTCTTT. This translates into CASSPGQRNTEAFF.